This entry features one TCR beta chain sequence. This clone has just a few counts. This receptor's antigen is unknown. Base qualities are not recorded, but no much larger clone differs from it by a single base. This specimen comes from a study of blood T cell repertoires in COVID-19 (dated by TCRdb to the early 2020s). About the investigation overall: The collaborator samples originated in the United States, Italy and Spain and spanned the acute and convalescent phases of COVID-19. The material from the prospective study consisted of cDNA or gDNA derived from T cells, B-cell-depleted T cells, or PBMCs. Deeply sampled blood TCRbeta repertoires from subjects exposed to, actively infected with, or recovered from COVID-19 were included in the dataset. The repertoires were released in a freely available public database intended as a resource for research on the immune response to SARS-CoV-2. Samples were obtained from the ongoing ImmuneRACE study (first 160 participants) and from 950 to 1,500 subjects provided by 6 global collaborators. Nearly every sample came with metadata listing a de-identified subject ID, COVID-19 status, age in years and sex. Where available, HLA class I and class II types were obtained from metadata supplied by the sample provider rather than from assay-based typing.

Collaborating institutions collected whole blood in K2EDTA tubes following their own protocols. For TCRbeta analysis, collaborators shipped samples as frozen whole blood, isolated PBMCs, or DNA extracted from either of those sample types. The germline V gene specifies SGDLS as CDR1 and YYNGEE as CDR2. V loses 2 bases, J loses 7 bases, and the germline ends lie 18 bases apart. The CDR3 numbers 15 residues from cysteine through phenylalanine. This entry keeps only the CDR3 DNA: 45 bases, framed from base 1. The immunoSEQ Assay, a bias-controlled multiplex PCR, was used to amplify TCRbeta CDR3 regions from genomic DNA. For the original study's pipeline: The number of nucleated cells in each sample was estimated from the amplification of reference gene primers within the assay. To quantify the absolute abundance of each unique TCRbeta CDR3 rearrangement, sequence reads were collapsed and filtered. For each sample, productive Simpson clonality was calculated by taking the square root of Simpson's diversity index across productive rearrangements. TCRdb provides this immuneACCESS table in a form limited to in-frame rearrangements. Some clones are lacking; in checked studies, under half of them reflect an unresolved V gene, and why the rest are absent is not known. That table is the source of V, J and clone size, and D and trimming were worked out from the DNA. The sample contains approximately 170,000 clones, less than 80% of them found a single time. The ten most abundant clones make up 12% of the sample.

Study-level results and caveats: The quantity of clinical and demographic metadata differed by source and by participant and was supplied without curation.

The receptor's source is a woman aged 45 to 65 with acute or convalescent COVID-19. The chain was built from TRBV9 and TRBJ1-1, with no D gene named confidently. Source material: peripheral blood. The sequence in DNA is TGTGCCAGCAGCGTGGGTGACACCGTCCGTCTTGAAGCTTTCTTT. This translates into CASSVGDTVRLEAFF.